The source of this T cell receptor (beta chain) is a study of Ad26.COV2.S vaccination and SARS-CoV-2 variants. Study results and limitations: The TCR breadth and depth analyses may have understated or missed part of the total T cell responses.

Points on this clone: Its specificity is not known.

The treatment was: 15 to 20 received Ad26.COV2.S at low or high dose, single or two shots; 5 received placebo; per-sample allocation not given. Specimens were obtained on day 63 following the first vaccine or placebo injection. The method was immunoSEQ multiplex PCR; TCRdb's version includes in-frame clones alone and lacks a portion of them. This table holds fewer than 400,000 clones, around 91% found once. The TCR was taken from a person aged 18-60 years who received the Ad26.COV2.S COVID-19 vaccine or a placebo. The sample consisted of peripheral blood, taken in a trial of Ad26.COV2.S vaccine versus placebo.

Here the CDR3 DNA reads TGCGCCAGCAGCGGGACTAGAGAGGACACAGATACGCAGTATTTT. Amino acid sequence: CASSGTREDTDTQYF. V usage is TRBV5-1 and J usage is TRBJ2-3, with TRBD2 matching over 8 bases. Germline V gene lookup returns CDR1 SGHRS and CDR2 YFSETQ. V lost 4 bases and J lost 2; bases outside the gene matches: 6. The CDR3 is 15 amino acids.